The rows below give T cell receptor beta chains drawn from one sample of a study of blood T cell repertoires in COVID-19. The repertoire was sequenced with immunoSEQ multiplex PCR; TCRdb's copy has only in-frame clones and lacks some. The sample lists about 210,000 clones, more than 75% seen once, with roughly 13% in the top ten. Source material: peripheral blood. The receptors stem from a human donor in a cohort sampled during active COVID-19. CDR3s include the opening cysteine and the closing phenylalanine or tryptophan. D genes are given only for firm matches. Size tells how often a clone was seen (once, few, many) or the class of an expanded clone, and some rows leave it out.

CDR3 protein: CASSYGLTDTQYF
CDR3 DNA: TGTGCCAGCTCATACGGACTCACAGATACGCAGTATTTT
D gene: NA
J gene: TRBJ2-3
V gene: TRBV25-1
clone size: once

CDR3 protein: CASSREQGTVTQYF
CDR3 DNA: TGTGCCAGCAGCCGCGAACAGGGGACAGTTACGCAGTATTTT
D gene: TRBD1
J gene: TRBJ2-3
V gene: TRBV7-9
clone size: few

CDR3 protein: CASSLGTVNYGYTF
CDR3 DNA: TGTGCCAGCAGCTTAGGGACAGTTAACTATGGCTACACCTTC
D gene: NA
J gene: TRBJ1-2
V gene: TRBV7-2
clone size: NA

CDR3 protein: CASSLGQGGSYTF
CDR3 DNA: TGTGCCAGCAGTCTGGGACAGGGGGGGAGCTACACCTTC
D gene: TRBD1
J gene: TRBJ1-2
V gene: TRBV5-6
clone size: NA

CDR3 protein: CASKRQDYGYTF
CDR3 DNA: TGTGCCAGCAAGAGACAGGACTATGGCTACACCTTC
D gene: NA
J gene: TRBJ1-2
V gene: TRBV12-3/TRBV12-4
clone size: NA

CDR3 protein: CASSLGTGGETQYF
CDR3 DNA: TGTGCCAGCAGCCTTGGGACAGGGGGAGAGACCCAGTACTTC
D gene: TRBD1
J gene: TRBJ2-5
V gene: TRBV9
clone size: NA

CDR3 protein: CASSAPSGSSGNTIYF
CDR3 DNA: TGTGCCAGCAGTGCCCCTTCGGGGAGCTCTGGAAACACCATATATTTT
D gene: NA
J gene: TRBJ1-3
V gene: TRBV25-1
clone size: NA

CDR3 protein: CASSLELAGGYEQYF
CDR3 DNA: TGTGCCAGCAGCTTAGAACTAGCGGGGGGCTACGAGCAGTACTTC
D gene: TRBD2
J gene: TRBJ2-7
V gene: TRBV7-2
clone size: once

CDR3 protein: CASSPDFNTEAFF
CDR3 DNA: TGTGCCAGCAGCCCAGACTTCAACACTGAAGCTTTCTTT
D gene: NA
J gene: TRBJ1-1
V gene: TRBV5-6
clone size: NA

CDR3 protein: CASSQGQGKFQPQHF
CDR3 DNA: TGTGCCAGCAGCCAAGGACAGGGGAAGTTTCAGCCCCAGCATTTT
D gene: TRBD1
J gene: TRBJ1-5
V gene: TRBV3-1/TRBV3-2
clone size: NA

CDR3 protein: CSASTEGAITEAFF
CDR3 DNA: TGCAGTGCTAGTACGGAGGGGGCGATCACTGAAGCTTTCTTT
D gene: TRBD1
J gene: TRBJ1-1
V gene: TRBV20-1
clone size: NA

CDR3 protein: CASSPTGQGWNQPQHF
CDR3 DNA: TGTGCCAGCAGTCCTACGGGACAGGGTTGGAATCAGCCCCAGCATTTT
D gene: TRBD1
J gene: TRBJ1-5
V gene: TRBV28
clone size: NA

CDR3 protein: CASSGEGGWETQYF
CDR3 DNA: TGTGCCAGCAGTGGCGAGGGAGGATGGGAGACCCAGTACTTC
D gene: NA
J gene: TRBJ2-5
V gene: TRBV2
clone size: NA

CDR3 protein: CATSRDGTSANIQYF
CDR3 DNA: TGTGCCACCAGCAGAGATGGGACTAGCGCAAACATTCAGTACTTC
D gene: TRBD2
J gene: TRBJ2-4
V gene: TRBV15
clone size: NA

CDR3 protein: CASSLTGDMQPQHF
CDR3 DNA: TGTGCCAGCAGTTTGACAGGGGATATGCAGCCCCAGCATTTT
D gene: TRBD1
J gene: TRBJ1-5
V gene: TRBV6-4
clone size: NA

CDR3 protein: CASSYSSQGSYGYTF
CDR3 DNA: TGTGCCAGCAGTTACTCCTCACAGGGCTCATATGGCTACACCTTC
D gene: NA
J gene: TRBJ1-2
V gene: TRBV6-5
clone size: NA

CDR3 protein: CSVGYRGVNYGYTF
CDR3 DNA: TGCAGCGTGGGATACAGGGGGGTAAACTATGGCTACACCTTC
D gene: TRBD1
J gene: TRBJ1-2
V gene: TRBV29-1
clone size: NA

CDR3 protein: CSASVGGRVESPLHF
CDR3 DNA: TGCAGTGCTAGTGTAGGAGGTAGGGTAGAATCACCCCTCCACTTT
D gene: NA
J gene: TRBJ1-6
V gene: TRBV20-1
clone size: once

CDR3 protein: CASSPGISGANVLTF
CDR3 DNA: TGTGCCAGCTCCCCGGGGATCTCTGGGGCCAACGTCCTGACTTTC
D gene: NA
J gene: TRBJ2-6
V gene: TRBV18
clone size: NA

CDR3 protein: CASSQAPLDRGPGNTIYF
CDR3 DNA: TGTGCCAGCAGCCAAGCCCCTCTGGACAGGGGGCCTGGAAACACCATATATTTT
D gene: TRBD1
J gene: TRBJ1-3
V gene: TRBV4-2
clone size: NA

CDR3 protein: CASRPGGGASSYNEQFF
CDR3 DNA: TGTGCCAGCAGACCCGGGGGGGGAGCCAGCTCCTACAATGAGCAGTTCTTC
D gene: TRBD2
J gene: TRBJ2-1
V gene: TRBV9
clone size: NA

CDR3 protein: CASSPDSNYGYTF
CDR3 DNA: TGTGCCAGCAGCCCCGACAGCAACTATGGCTACACCTTC
D gene: NA
J gene: TRBJ1-2
V gene: TRBV7-2
clone size: NA

CDR3 protein: CASSQDQGSEAFF
CDR3 DNA: TGTGCCAGCAGCCAAGACCAGGGATCTGAAGCTTTCTTT
D gene: NA
J gene: TRBJ1-1
V gene: TRBV4-2
clone size: NA

CDR3 protein: CASSADRAGELFF
CDR3 DNA: TGTGCCAGCAGCGCCGACAGGGCCGGGGAGCTGTTTTTT
D gene: TRBD1
J gene: TRBJ2-2
V gene: TRBV11-2
clone size: few

CDR3 protein: CASSLVSPGNTGELFF
CDR3 DNA: TGTGCCAGCAGCTTAGTGTCCCCGGGGAACACCGGGGAGCTGTTTTTT
D gene: NA
J gene: TRBJ2-2
V gene: TRBV11-3
clone size: NA

CDR3 protein: CASSLGQGSGYTF
CDR3 DNA: TGTGCCAGCTCACTGGGACAGGGGAGCGGCTACACCTTC
D gene: TRBD1
J gene: TRBJ1-2
V gene: TRBV18
clone size: NA

CDR3 protein: CASSVSGTATADTQYF
CDR3 DNA: TGTGCCAGCAGCGTATCTGGGACAGCCACAGCAGATACGCAGTATTTT
D gene: TRBD1
J gene: TRBJ2-3
V gene: TRBV9
clone size: NA

CDR3 protein: CASNPTGEETQYF
CDR3 DNA: TGTGCCAGTAACCCTACCGGAGAAGAGACCCAGTACTTC
D gene: NA
J gene: TRBJ2-5
V gene: TRBV19
clone size: few

CDR3 protein: CASSTTGWRTEAFF
CDR3 DNA: TGTGCCAGCAGCACGACAGGGTGGCGGACTGAAGCTTTCTTT
D gene: TRBD1
J gene: TRBJ1-1
V gene: TRBV2
clone size: NA